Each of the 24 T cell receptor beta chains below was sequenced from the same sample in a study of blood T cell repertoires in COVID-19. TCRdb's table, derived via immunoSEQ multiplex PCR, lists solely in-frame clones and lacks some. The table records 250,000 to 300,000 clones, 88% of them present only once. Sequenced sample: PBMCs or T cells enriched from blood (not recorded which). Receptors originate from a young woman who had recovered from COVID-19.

In nucleotides, the CDR3 is TGTGCCAGCAGCACCCGACTAGCGGGAGGGCCAGTGAACACCGGGGAGCTGTTTTTT. Its translation is CASSTRLAGGPVNTGELFF. The chain links TRBV7-8 to TRBJ2-2, with 14 bases that match TRBD2. The V segment lost 5 bases and the J segment 1 base; nucleotides outside the gene matches: 9. This CDR3 spans 19 amino acids. Germline V gene data show CDR1 as SGHVS and CDR2 as FQNEAQ.

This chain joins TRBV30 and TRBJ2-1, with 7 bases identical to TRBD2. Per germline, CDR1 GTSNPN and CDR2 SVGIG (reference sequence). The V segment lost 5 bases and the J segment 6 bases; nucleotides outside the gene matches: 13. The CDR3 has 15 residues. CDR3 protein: CAWGLTSLAVNEQFF. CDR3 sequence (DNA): TGTGCCTGGGGTTTGACGAGCCTAGCGGTCAATGAGCAGTTCTTC.

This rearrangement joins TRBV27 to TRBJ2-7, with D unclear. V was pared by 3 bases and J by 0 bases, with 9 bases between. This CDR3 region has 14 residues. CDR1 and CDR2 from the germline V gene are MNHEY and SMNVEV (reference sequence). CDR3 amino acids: CASSFGGSSYEQYF. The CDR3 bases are TGTGCCAGCAGTTTTGGTGGCAGCTCCTACGAGCAGTACTTC.

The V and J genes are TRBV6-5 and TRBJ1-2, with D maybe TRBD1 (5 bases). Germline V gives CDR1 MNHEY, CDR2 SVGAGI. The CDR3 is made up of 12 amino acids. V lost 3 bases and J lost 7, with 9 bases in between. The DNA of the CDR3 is TGTGCCAGCAGTTATGGGGGGGGTGGCTACACCTTC. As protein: CASSYGGGGYTF.

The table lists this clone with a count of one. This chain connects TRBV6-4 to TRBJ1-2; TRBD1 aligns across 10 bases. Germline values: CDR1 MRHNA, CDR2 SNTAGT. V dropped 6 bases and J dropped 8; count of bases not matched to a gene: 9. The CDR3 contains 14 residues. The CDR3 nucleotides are TGTGCCAGCAGGATCCGGGACAGGGGTATAGGCTACACCTTC. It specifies CASRIRDRGIGYTF.

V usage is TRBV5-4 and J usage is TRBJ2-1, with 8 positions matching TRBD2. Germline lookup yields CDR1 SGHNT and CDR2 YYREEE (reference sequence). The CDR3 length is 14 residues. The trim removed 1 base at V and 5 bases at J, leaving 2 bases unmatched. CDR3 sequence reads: CASSLTAGDNEQFF. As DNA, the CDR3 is TGTGCCAGCAGCTTGACAGCGGGAGACAATGAGCAGTTCTTC.

CDR3 nucleotides: TGTGCCAGCAGGTGGGACAGCCAGGGGACTGAAGCTTTCTTT. Amino acid sequence: CASRWDSQGTEAFF. V usage is TRBV6-5 and J usage is TRBJ1-1, with 7 bases that match TRBD1. The CDR3 runs to 14 residues. Germline V lookup: CDR1 MNHEY, CDR2 SVGAGI. The trim removed 6 bases at V and 5 bases at J, leaving 9 bases unmatched.

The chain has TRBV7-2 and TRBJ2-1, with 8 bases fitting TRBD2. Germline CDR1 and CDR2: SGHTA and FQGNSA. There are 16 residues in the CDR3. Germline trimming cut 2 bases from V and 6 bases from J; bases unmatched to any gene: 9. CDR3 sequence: CASSLLGTSRSNEQFF. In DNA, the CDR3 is TGTGCCAGCAGCTTATTAGGGACTAGTAGGTCCAATGAGCAGTTCTTC. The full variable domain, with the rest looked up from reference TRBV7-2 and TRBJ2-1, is GAGVSQSPSNKVTEKGKDVELRCDPISGHTALYWYRQSLGQGLEFLIYFQGNSAPDKSGLPSDRFSAERTGGSVSTLTIQRTQQEDSAVYLCASSLLGTSRSNEQFFGPGTRLTVL.

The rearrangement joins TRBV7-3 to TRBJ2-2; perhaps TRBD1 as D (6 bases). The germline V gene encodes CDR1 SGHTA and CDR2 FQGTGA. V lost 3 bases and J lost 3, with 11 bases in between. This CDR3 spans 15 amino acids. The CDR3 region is CASSFRTDYTGELFF. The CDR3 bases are TGTGCCAGCAGCTTCCGGACAGATTACACCGGGGAGCTGTTTTTT. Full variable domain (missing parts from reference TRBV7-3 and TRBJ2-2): GAGVSQTPSNKVTEKGKYVELRCDPISGHTALYWYRQSLGQGPEFLIYFQGTGAADDSGLPNDRFFAVRPEGSVSTLKIQRTERGDSAVYLCASSFRTDYTGELFFGEGSRLTVL.

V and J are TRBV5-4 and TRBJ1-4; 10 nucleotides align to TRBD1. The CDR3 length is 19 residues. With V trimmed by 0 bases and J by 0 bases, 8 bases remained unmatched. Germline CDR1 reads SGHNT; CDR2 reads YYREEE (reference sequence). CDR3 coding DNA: TGTGCCAGCAGCTTGGGGGGAAGGACAGGGGGTCCAACTAATGAAAAACTGTTTTTT. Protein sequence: CASSLGGRTGGPTNEKLFF.

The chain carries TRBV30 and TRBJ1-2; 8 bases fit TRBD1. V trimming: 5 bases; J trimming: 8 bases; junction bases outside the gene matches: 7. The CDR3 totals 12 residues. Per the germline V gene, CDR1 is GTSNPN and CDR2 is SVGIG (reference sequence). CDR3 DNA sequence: TGTGCCTGGGACAGGGGCCTCGGGGGCTACACCTTC. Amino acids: CAWDRGLGGYTF.

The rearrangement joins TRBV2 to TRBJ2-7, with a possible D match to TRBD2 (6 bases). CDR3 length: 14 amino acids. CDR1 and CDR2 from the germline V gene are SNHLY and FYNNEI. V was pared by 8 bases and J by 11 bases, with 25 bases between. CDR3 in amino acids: CASESLSPGLREYF. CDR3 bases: TGTGCCAGCGAAAGTCTAAGTCCGGGACTTCGGGAGTACTTC.

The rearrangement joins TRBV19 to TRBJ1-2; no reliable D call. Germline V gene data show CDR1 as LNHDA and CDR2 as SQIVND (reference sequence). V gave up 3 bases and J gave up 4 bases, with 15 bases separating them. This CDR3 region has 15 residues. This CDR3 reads CASSMGSQLVYGYTF. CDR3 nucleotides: TGTGCCAGTAGTATGGGTTCACAGTTAGTCTATGGCTACACCTTC. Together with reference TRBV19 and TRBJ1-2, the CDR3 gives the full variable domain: DGGITQSPKYLFRKEGQNVTLSCEQNLNHDAMYWYRQDPGQGLRLIYYSQIVNDFQKGDIAEGYSVSREKKESFPLTVTSAQKNPTAFYLCASSMGSQLVYGYTFGSGTRLTVV.

This CDR3 reads CASRNPDSPLHF. The DNA for the CDR3 is TGTGCCAGCAGAAATCCGGATTCACCCCTCCACTTT. This chain joins TRBV28 and TRBJ1-6; D gene unclear. Trimming pared 6 bases from V and 8 bases from J, leaving 8 bases between. The CDR3 is 12 residues long. The V gene's germline CDR1 is MDHEN and CDR2 SYDVKM.

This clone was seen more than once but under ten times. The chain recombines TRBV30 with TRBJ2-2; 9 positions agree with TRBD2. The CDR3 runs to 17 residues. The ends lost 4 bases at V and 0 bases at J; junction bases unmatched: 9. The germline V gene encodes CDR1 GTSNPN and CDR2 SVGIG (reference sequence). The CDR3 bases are TGTGCCTGGAATAGTCGGGCTAGCGGGGCGAACACCGGGGAGCTGTTTTTT. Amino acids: CAWNSRASGANTGELFF. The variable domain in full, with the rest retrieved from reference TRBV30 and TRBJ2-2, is SQTIHQWPATLVQPVGSPLSLECTVEGTSNPNLYWYRQAAGRGLQLLFYSVGIGQISSEVPQNLSASRPQDRQFILSSKKLLLSDSGFYLCAWNSRASGANTGELFFGEGSRLTVL.

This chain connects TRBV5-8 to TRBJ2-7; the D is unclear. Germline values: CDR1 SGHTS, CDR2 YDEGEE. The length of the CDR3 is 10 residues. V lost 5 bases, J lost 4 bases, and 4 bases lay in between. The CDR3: CASSNYEQYF. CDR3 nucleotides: TGTGCCAGCAGTAATTACGAGCAGTACTTC.

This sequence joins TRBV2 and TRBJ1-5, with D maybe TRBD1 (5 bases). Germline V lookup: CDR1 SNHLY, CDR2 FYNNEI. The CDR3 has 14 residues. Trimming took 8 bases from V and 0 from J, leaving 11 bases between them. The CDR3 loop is CASRPGVSNQPQHF. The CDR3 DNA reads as TGTGCCAGCCGCCCGGGGGTTAGCAATCAGCCCCAGCATTTT.

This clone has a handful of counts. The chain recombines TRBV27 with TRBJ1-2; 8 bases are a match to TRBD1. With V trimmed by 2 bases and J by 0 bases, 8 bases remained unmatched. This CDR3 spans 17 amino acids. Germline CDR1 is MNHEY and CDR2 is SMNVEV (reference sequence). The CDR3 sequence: CASSLRRGLWSNYGYTF. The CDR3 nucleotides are TGTGCCAGCAGTTTACGCAGGGGGCTTTGGTCTAACTATGGCTACACCTTC.

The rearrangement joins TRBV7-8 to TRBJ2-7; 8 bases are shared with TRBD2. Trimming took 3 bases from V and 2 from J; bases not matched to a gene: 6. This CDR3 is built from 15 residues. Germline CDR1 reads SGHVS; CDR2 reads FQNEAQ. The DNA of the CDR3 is TGTGCCAGCAGCTTCTCCGGGACTAGGGCCTACGAGCAGTACTTC. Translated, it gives CASSFSGTRAYEQYF.

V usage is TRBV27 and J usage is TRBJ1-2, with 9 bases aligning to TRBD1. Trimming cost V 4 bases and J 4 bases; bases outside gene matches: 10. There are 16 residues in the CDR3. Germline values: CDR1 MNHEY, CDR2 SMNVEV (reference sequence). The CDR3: CASSSPGTGYPYGYTF. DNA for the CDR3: TGTGCCAGCAGTTCCCCTGGGACAGGGTACCCCTATGGCTACACCTTC.

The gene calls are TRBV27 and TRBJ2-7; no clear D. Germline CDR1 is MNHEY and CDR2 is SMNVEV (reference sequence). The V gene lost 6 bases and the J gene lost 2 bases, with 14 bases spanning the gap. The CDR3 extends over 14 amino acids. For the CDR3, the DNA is TGTGCCAGCAGACCCCTGGGCAGCACCTACGAGCAGTACTTC. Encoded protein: CASRPLGSTYEQYF.

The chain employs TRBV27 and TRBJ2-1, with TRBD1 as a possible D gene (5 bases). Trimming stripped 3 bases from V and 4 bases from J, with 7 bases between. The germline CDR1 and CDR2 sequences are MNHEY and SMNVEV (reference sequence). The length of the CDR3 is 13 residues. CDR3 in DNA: TGTGCCAGCAGTTTTCAGGGATACAATGAGCAGTTCTTC. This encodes CASSFQGYNEQFF.

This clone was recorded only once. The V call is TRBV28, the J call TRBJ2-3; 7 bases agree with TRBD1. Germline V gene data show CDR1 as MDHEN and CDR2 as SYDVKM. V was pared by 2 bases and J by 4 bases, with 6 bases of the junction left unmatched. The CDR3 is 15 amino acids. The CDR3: CASSLQGDNADTQYF. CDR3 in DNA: TGTGCCAGCAGTTTACAGGGGGATAATGCAGATACGCAGTATTTT.

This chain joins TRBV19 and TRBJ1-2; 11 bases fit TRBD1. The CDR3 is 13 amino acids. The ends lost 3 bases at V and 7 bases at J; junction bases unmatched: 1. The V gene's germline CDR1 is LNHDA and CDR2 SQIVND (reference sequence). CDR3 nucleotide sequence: TGTGCCAGTAGTATCGGGACAGGGGGTGGCTACACCTTC. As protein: CASSIGTGGGYTF.